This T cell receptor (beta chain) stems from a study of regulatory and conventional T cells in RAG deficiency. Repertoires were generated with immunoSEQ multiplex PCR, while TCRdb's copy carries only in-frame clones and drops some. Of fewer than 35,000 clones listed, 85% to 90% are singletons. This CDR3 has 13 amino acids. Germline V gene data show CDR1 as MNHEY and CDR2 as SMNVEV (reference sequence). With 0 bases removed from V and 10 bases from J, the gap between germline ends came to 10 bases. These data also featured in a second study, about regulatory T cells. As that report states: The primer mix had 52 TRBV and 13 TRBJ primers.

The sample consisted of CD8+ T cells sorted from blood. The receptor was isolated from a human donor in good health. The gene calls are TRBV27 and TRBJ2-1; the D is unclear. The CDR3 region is CASSLSDGREQFF. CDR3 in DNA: TGTGCCAGCAGTTTATCTGATGGACGGGAGCAGTTCTTC.